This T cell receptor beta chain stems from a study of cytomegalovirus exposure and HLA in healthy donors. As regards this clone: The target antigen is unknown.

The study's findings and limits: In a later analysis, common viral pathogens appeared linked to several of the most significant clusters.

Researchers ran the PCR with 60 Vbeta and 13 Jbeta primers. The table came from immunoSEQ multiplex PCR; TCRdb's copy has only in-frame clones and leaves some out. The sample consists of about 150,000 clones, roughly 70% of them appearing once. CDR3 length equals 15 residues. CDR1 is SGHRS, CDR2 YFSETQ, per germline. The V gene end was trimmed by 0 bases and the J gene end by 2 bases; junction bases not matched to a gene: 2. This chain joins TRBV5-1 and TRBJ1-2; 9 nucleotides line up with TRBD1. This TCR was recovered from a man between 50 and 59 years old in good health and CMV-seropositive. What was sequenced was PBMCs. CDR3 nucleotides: TGCGCCAGCAGCTTGGGGACAGGGGTGAACTATGGCTACACCTTC. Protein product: CASSLGTGVNYGYTF.